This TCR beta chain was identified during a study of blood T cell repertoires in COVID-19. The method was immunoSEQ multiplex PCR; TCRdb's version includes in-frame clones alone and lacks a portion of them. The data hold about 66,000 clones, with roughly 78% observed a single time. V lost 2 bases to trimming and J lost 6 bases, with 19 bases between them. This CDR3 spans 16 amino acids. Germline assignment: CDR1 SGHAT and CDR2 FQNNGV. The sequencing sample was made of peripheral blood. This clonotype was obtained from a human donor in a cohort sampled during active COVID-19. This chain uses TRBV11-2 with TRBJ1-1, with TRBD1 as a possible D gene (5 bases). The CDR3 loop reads CASSLNYGGGGSEAFF. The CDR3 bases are TGTGCCAGCAGCTTAAATTACGGGGGAGGAGGATCTGAAGCTTTCTTT.